This is a list of T cell receptor beta chains from one sample in a study of OX40 agonist ivuxolimab in advanced cancers. Clones were read by immunoSEQ multiplex PCR, and TCRdb kept only the in-frame ones, dropping some. Of around 66,000 clones listed, roughly 87% are singletons. Sequences were derived from CD4+ or CD8+ T cells sorted from blood, sampled in a trial of the OX40 agonist ivuxolimab. All receptors come from an adult with an advanced solid tumor such as melanoma, head and neck, liver or kidney cancer. Both conserved end residues are part of each CDR3. The order of the fields is D gene, CDR3 length, V gene, J gene, clone size, CDR3 DNA, CDR3 protein. A D gene is named only where the DNA matches it firmly. Rows may omit the clone size; those that give it use once, few, many or a size class.

D gene: -; CDR3 length: 17; V gene: TRBV15; J gene: TRBJ1-4; clone size: -; CDR3 DNA: TGTGCCACCAGCAGAGTTCGGTCCCAGGCGGCTAATGAAAAACTGTTTTTT; CDR3 protein: CATSRVRSQAANEKLFF
D gene: TRBD1; CDR3 length: 16; V gene: TRBV19; J gene: TRBJ1-2; clone size: few; CDR3 DNA: TGTGCCAGTAGTCGAACCCGGACAGGGGAGGGCTATGGCTACACCTTC; CDR3 protein: CASSRTRTGEGYGYTF
D gene: TRBD2; CDR3 length: 14; V gene: TRBV28; J gene: TRBJ2-1; clone size: -; CDR3 DNA: TGTGCCAGCAGACCCGATCCAGGGAGGGATGAGCAGTTCTTC; CDR3 protein: CASRPDPGRDEQFF
D gene: TRBD1; CDR3 length: 17; V gene: TRBV15; J gene: TRBJ2-3; clone size: -; CDR3 DNA: TGTGCCACCAGCACTAATCCGGGACAGGGATATTCAGATACGCAGTATTTT; CDR3 protein: CATSTNPGQGYSDTQYF
D gene: TRBD1; CDR3 length: 14; V gene: TRBV5-6; J gene: TRBJ2-2; clone size: -; CDR3 DNA: TGTGCCAGCAGCTGGGACAGGGGCACCGGGGAGCTGTTTTTT; CDR3 protein: CASSWDRGTGELFF
D gene: TRBD2; CDR3 length: 17; V gene: TRBV4-2; J gene: TRBJ2-5; clone size: -; CDR3 DNA: TGTGCCAGCAGCCAAGTCGGAATAGCGGGAAAGGGGGAGACCCAGTACTTC; CDR3 protein: CASSQVGIAGKGETQYF
D gene: -; CDR3 length: 14; V gene: TRBV27; J gene: TRBJ2-1; clone size: once; CDR3 DNA: TGTGCCAGCAGTTTAGGAAGACCTTCCAATGAGCAGTTCTTC; CDR3 protein: CASSLGRPSNEQFF
D gene: -; CDR3 length: 13; V gene: TRBV4-1; J gene: TRBJ1-1; clone size: -; CDR3 DNA: TGCGCCAGCAGCCAAGGGGGTTTTACTGAAGCTTTCTTT; CDR3 protein: CASSQGGFTEAFF
D gene: -; CDR3 length: 14; V gene: TRBV29-1; J gene: TRBJ1-2; clone size: -; CDR3 DNA: TGCAGCGTTGAAGACTCAGGCAGGGTCTATGGCTACACCTTC; CDR3 protein: CSVEDSGRVYGYTF
D gene: TRBD1; CDR3 length: 16; V gene: TRBV28; J gene: TRBJ1-1; clone size: -; CDR3 DNA: TGTGCCAGCAGCCTTAGGACAGGGGGTTCGGGCACTGAAGCTTTCTTT; CDR3 protein: CASSLRTGGSGTEAFF
D gene: -; CDR3 length: 16; V gene: TRBV19; J gene: TRBJ1-1; clone size: -; CDR3 DNA: TGTGCCAGTACGTCCCGAGGTAGAGACATGAACACTGAAGCTTTCTTT; CDR3 protein: CASTSRGRDMNTEAFF
D gene: TRBD2; CDR3 length: 14; V gene: TRBV7-9; J gene: TRBJ2-1; clone size: -; CDR3 DNA: TGTGCCAGCAGCTCCGCAGTAGCGGGGGTAGAGCAGTTCTTC; CDR3 protein: CASSSAVAGVEQFF
D gene: TRBD1; CDR3 length: 15; V gene: TRBV7-2; J gene: TRBJ2-5; clone size: -; CDR3 DNA: TGTGCCAGCAGCTTAACAGGGGCCAAGGTAGAGACCCAGTACTTC; CDR3 protein: CASSLTGAKVETQYF
D gene: -; CDR3 length: 17; V gene: TRBV5-6; J gene: TRBJ1-2; clone size: -; CDR3 DNA: TGTGCCAGCAGCTTGAAGAGGGCCAGGGTTGTTATCGATGGCTACACCTTC; CDR3 protein: CASSLKRARVVIDGYTF
D gene: -; CDR3 length: 14; V gene: TRBV4-1; J gene: TRBJ1-4; clone size: -; CDR3 DNA: TGCGCCAGCAGCCAGGTTGCCGGTAATGAAAAACTGTTTTTT; CDR3 protein: CASSQVAGNEKLFF
D gene: -; CDR3 length: 15; V gene: TRBV7-8; J gene: TRBJ2-7; clone size: once; CDR3 DNA: TGTGCCAGCAGCCCGGGTTTAGGGGCAACCTACGAGCAGTACTTC; CDR3 protein: CASSPGLGATYEQYF
D gene: -; CDR3 length: 12; V gene: TRBV6-6; J gene: TRBJ2-7; clone size: -; CDR3 DNA: TGTGCCAGCAGTTCGACAGTGGATGAGCAGTACTTC; CDR3 protein: CASSSTVDEQYF
D gene: -; CDR3 length: 13; V gene: TRBV27; J gene: TRBJ1-2; clone size: -; CDR3 DNA: TGTGCCAGCAGTTTAGTGGCAGGGAATGGCTACACCTTC; CDR3 protein: CASSLVAGNGYTF